This passage covers 17 T cell receptor beta chains from one sample sequenced in a study of low-dose radiotherapy and immunotherapy resistance in tumors. Specified time point: after trial treatment. The treatment was: LDRT plus nivolumab, ipilimumab, low-dose cyclophosphamide and aspirin (RACIN trial). TRAV- and TRBV-specific primers were used for first-strand cDNA, which covered alpha and beta chains. TCRs were put through 20 to 25 PCR cycles of amplification with Phusion. A constant-region primer and the V-primer adapter served as the primer pair. Using its own MiXCR run on the reads, TCRdb lists one record per CDR3 protein. This repertoire shows 35,000 to 50,000 distinct CDR3 sequences, 25% found once; its top ten account for about a tenth. The sample consisted of PBMCs, taken after low-dose radiotherapy plus immunotherapy. These receptors all come from a male donor with prostate cancer.

This clonotype is classed as medium-sized. The chain uses TRBV2 and TRBJ2-5; D unclear. Germline CDR1 reads SNHLY; CDR2 reads FYNNEI. V lost 6 bases and J 5 bases, leaving 10 bases between the germline ends. The CDR3 length is 12 residues. The CDR3 DNA is TGTGCCAGCAGCGTGGTGTGGGAGACCCAGTACTTC. This gives the protein CASSVVWETQYF.

The sample holds many counts of this clonotype. The V gene is TRBV13, the J gene TRBJ2-5; perhaps TRBD2 as D (5 bases). CDR1 is PRHDT, CDR2 FYEKMQ, per germline (reference sequence). The CDR3 is made up of 13 amino acids. Trimming shortened V by 4 bases and J by 5 bases, and 11 bases separated the two germline ends. CDR3 DNA sequence: TGTGCCAGCAGCTACGAGGGTAGGGAGACCCAGTACTTC. Residues: CASSYEGRETQYF.

This clonotype appeared many times. The J gene is TRBJ2-7, the V gene TRBV25-1, with D possibly TRBD1 on 5 matching bases. Between the trimmed V and J ends, which lost 3 bases and 12 bases, there was a span of 12 bases. The CDR3 totals 11 residues. Germline CDR1 MGHDK, CDR2 SYGVNS. The CDR3 region is CASSDHRSWYF. In nucleotides, the CDR3 is TGTGCCAGCAGTGACCACAGGTCCTGGTACTTC.

The sample holds many counts of this clonotype. The CDR3 spells CASSLEGYSTDTQYF. CDR3 coding DNA: TGCGCCAGCAGCTTGGAGGGGTATAGCACAGATACGCAGTATTTT. The chain carries TRBV5-1 and TRBJ2-3, with D perhaps matching TRBD1 (5 bases). Trimming removed 0 bases from V and 0 bases from J, with 8 bases in between. Looked up from germline, CDR1 is SGHRS and CDR2 is YFSETQ. CDR3 size: 15 residues.

This clonotype was picked up many times. This chain connects TRBV9 to TRBJ2-3, with D tentatively TRBD2 (5 bases). Trimming shortened V by 0 bases and J by 2 bases, and 10 bases separated the two germline ends. Germline-derived CDR1 and CDR2 are SGDLS and YYNGEE. This CDR3 is 15 amino acids long. CDR3 protein: CASSVGAANTDTQYF. The CDR3 DNA reads TGTGCCAGCAGCGTAGGAGCGGCCAACACAGATACGCAGTATTTT.

The sample holds many counts of this clonotype. The gene calls are TRBV7-2 and TRBJ2-2; 7 positions match TRBD1. This CDR3 has 15 amino acids. Per germline, CDR1 SGHTA and CDR2 FQGNSA. V trimming: 5 bases; J trimming: 1 base; junction bases outside the gene matches: 4. Written as DNA, the CDR3 is TGTGCCAGCAGCCCAGGGGGATTGAACACCGGGGAGCTGTTTTTT. Translating it yields CASSPGGLNTGELFF. Together with reference TRBV7-2 and TRBJ2-2, the CDR3 gives the full variable domain: GAGVSQSPSNKVTEKGKDVELRCDPISGHTALYWYRQSLGQGLEFLIYFQGNSAPDKSGLPSDRFSAERTGGSVSTLTIQRTQQEDSAVYLCASSPGGLNTGELFFGEGSRLTVL.

This clonotype has a count of ten or more. The V call is TRBV5-1, the J call TRBJ1-1, with D unclear. V shed 5 bases and J shed 0 bases, with 8 bases lying between them. The CDR3 extends over 13 amino acids. Germline-derived CDR1 and CDR2 are SGHRS and YFSETQ. CDR3 region: CASSQRVNTEAFF. The CDR3 coding sequence is TGCGCCAGCAGTCAGAGAGTGAACACTGAAGCTTTCTTT.

This clonotype showed up many times. The chain uses TRBV5-4 and TRBJ1-1; D possibly corresponds to TRBD1 (5 bases). The CDR3 sequence is 13 residues long. From germline, CDR1 is SGHNT and CDR2 YYREEE (reference sequence). V dropped 1 base and J dropped 4 bases, with 8 bases sitting between them. This chain's CDR3 is CASSLRGVTEAFF. In DNA form, the CDR3 reads TGTGCCAGCAGCTTGAGAGGGGTCACTGAAGCTTTCTTT.

This clonotype was counted many times. This chain connects TRBV18 to TRBJ1-2; D remains unclear. The CDR3 contains 19 residues. Trimming stripped 3 bases from V and 1 base from J, with 24 bases between. The V gene's germline CDR1 is KGHSH and CDR2 LQKENI. CDR3 sequence (DNA): TGTGCCAGCTCACCCCTCTACTCTTTCGGCGGAAGGTTTAACTATGGCTACACCTTC. Amino acid sequence: CASSPLYSFGGRFNYGYTF.

This clonotype came up many times. V is TRBV28 and J is TRBJ2-3; 11 bases are a match to TRBD2. Per the germline V gene, CDR1 is MDHEN and CDR2 is SYDVKM. The V gene end was trimmed by 6 bases and the J gene end by 0 bases; junction bases not matched to a gene: 2. CDR3 length equals 15 residues. The DNA for the CDR3 is TGTGCCAGCAGCCGACTAGCGGGGAGCACAGATACGCAGTATTTT. Its protein product is CASSRLAGSTDTQYF.

The chain has TRBV4-3 and TRBJ2-1, with 7 bases fitting TRBD1. Germline CDR1 is LGHNA and CDR2 is YSLEER. CDR3 length equals 16 residues. The V gene end was trimmed by 1 base and the J gene end by 4 bases; junction bases not matched to a gene: 7. The DNA for the CDR3 is TGCGCCAGCAGCCAAGCCCGTTCGGGACAGTACAATGAGCAGTTCTTC. Translated: CASSQARSGQYNEQFF.

The rearrangement joins TRBV20-1 to TRBJ1-4; possibly TRBD1 for D (6 bases). The CDR3 is 14 amino acids. Germline V gene data show CDR1 as DFQATT and CDR2 as SNEGSKA (reference sequence). Trimming stripped 5 bases from V and 3 bases from J, with 13 bases between. The CDR3: CSAPPGEPNEKLFF. Written as DNA, the CDR3 is TGCAGTGCTCCACCAGGGGAACCTAATGAAAAACTGTTTTTT.

Ten or more counts support this clonotype. CDR3 in DNA: TGTGCCAGCAGCTTAGCGGGACAGGGGATCACCGGGGAGCTGTTTTTT. As protein: CASSLAGQGITGELFF. This rearrangement joins TRBV7-7 to TRBJ2-2; 10 bases align to TRBD1. This CDR3 contains 16 residues. From germline, CDR1 is SSHAT and CDR2 FNYEAQ (reference sequence). With 0 bases clipped from V and 4 bases from J, the junction kept 2 bases outside the gene matches.

A remark on this clonotype: No DNA is shown, since the ends of the CDR3 on it are uncertain; the CDR3 is the one TCRdb lists. The chain is built from TRBV20-1 and TRBJ2-2. Germline V gene lookup returns CDR1 DFQATT and CDR2 SNEGSKA (reference sequence). Termini included, the CDR3 measures 17 amino acids. CDR3: CSARQPGRSDTGELFFF.

This clonotype has a count of ten or more. The chain carries TRBV27 and TRBJ1-6, with D hard to call. V gave up 2 bases and J gave up 14 bases, with 10 bases separating them. The CDR3 sequence is 12 residues long. The germline V gene has CDR1 MNHEY and CDR2 SMNVEV (reference sequence). In nucleotides, the CDR3 is TGTGCCAGCAGTTTACCCGGCGGGTCCCTCCACTTT. This translates into CASSLPGGSLHF.

This clonotype was seen at least ten times. This sequence joins TRBV21-1 and TRBJ1-3. TRBV21-1 is recorded as a pseudogene. This CDR3 is 13 amino acids long. The CDR3 spells CASSNPRGDTIYF. CDR3 bases: TGTGCCAGCAGCAACCCGAGAGGTGACACCATATATTTT.

This clonotype was seen at least ten times. J is TRBJ2-1 and V is TRBV18, with 10 positions matching TRBD2. Per germline, CDR1 KGHSH and CDR2 LQKENI. This CDR3 spans 14 amino acids. V was clipped by 2 bases and J by 10 bases; unmatched bases: 5. For the CDR3, the DNA is TGTGCCAGCTCACCAACTCTAGCGGGAGTGGAGCAGTTCTTC. It is translated as CASSPTLAGVEQFF.